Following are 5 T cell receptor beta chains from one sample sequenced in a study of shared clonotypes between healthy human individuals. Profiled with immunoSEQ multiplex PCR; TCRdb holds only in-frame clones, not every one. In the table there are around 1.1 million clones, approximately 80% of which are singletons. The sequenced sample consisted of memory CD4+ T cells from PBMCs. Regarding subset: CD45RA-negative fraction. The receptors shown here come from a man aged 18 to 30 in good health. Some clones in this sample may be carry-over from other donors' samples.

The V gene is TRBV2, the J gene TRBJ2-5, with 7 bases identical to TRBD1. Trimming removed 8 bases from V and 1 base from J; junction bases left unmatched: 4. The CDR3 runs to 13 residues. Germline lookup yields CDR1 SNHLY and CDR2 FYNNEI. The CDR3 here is CASARTGQETQYF. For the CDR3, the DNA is TGTGCCAGCGCCCGGACAGGCCAAGAGACCCAGTACTTC.

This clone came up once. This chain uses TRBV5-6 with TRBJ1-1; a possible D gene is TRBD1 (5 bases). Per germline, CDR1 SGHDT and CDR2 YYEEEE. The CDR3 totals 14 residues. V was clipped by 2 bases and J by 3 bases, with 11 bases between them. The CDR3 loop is CASSLGASDTEAFF. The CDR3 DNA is TGTGCCAGCAGCTTAGGGGCCTCGGACACTGAAGCTTTCTTT. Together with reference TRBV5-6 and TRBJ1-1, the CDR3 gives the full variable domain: DAGVTQSPTHLIKTRGQQVTLRCSPKSGHDTVSWYQQALGQGPQFIFQYYEEEERQRGNFPDRFSGHQFPNYSSELNVNALLLGDSALYLCASSLGASDTEAFFGQGTRLTVV.

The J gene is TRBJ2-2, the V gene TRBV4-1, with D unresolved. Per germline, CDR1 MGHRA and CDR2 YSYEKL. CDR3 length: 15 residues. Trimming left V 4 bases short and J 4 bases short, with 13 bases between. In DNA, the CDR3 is TGCGCCAGCAGCCGGACGACGAGTACCACCGGGGAGCTGTTTTTT. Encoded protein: CASSRTTSTTGELFF.

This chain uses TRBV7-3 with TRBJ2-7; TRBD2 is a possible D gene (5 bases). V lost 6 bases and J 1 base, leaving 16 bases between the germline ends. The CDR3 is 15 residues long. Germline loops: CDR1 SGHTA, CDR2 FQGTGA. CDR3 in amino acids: CASRPGPSGSYEQYF. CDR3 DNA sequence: TGTGCCAGCAGACCGGGCCCCTCGGGGTCCTACGAGCAGTACTTC.

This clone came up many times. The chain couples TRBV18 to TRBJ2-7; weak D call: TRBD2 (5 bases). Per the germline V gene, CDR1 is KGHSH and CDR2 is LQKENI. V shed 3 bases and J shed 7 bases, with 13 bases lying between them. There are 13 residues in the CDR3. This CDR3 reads CASSPNSGGEQYF. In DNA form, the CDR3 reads TGTGCCAGCTCACCGAATTCCGGCGGGGAGCAGTACTTC.